This T cell receptor beta chain was sequenced during a study of blood T cell repertoires in COVID-19. Produced via immunoSEQ multiplex PCR; TCRdb's table is partial and in-frame only. Among about 200,000 clones, around 90% were seen once, and the ten largest hold approximately 4%. This clone was observed once. Relative to the germline gene, one junction end is altered; a read error may explain this. Material for sequencing was peripheral blood. The receptor was derived from a human donor in a cohort sampled during active COVID-19.

CDR3 DNA: TGTGCTAGCAGTCGACAGGGGGCCATGGAGACCCAGTACTTC. This encodes CASSRQGAMETQYF. The V and J genes are TRBV7-7 and TRBJ2-5; the match to TRBD1 covers 10 bases. The CDR3 loop spans 14 amino acids. The germline CDR1 and CDR2 sequences are SSHAT and FNYEAQ (reference sequence).